The 17 T cell receptor beta chains reported below all come from one sample, sequenced in a study of T cell changes during pregnancy in multiple sclerosis (dated by TCRdb to about 2019). The method behind the library was the immunoSEQ multiplex PCR assay. TCRdb provides this immuneACCESS table in a form limited to in-frame rearrangements. Some clones are lacking; in checked studies, under half of them reflect an unresolved V gene, and why the rest are absent is not known. For this sample the table gives fewer than 85,000 clones, of which about 93% were detected only once. The ten largest clones add up to 2.5% to 3% of the sample. The input for sequencing was peripheral blood, taken after pregnancy. These receptor sequences come from a female donor in good health, enrolled as a control in a pregnancy study.

This clone appeared a single time. The rearrangement links TRBV19 to TRBJ1-1, with TRBD1 as a possible D gene (5 bases). The germline V gene has CDR1 LNHDA and CDR2 SQIVND (reference sequence). V shed 6 bases and J shed 3 bases, with 8 bases lying between them. CDR3 length: 12 residues. In DNA form, the CDR3 reads TGTGCCAGTAGGGGCAGGGACACTGAAGCTTTCTTT. Amino acids: CASRGRDTEAFF.

The chain is built from TRBV19 and TRBJ2-7, with D perhaps matching TRBD1 (5 bases). There are 15 residues in the CDR3. Trimming shortened V by 6 bases and J by 0 bases, and 15 bases separated the two germline ends. Germline assignment: CDR1 LNHDA and CDR2 SQIVND (reference sequence). The CDR3: CASRQQVRSSYEQYF. CDR3 DNA sequence: TGTGCCAGTAGGCAACAGGTCCGCAGCTCCTACGAGCAGTACTTC.

The CDR3 DNA sequence: TGTGCCAGCAGCGTAGGAGTGGGACAGGGGACGACCAATGAGCAGTTCTTC. Residues: CASSVGVGQGTTNEQFF. The chain has TRBV9 and TRBJ2-1; 10 bases fit TRBD1. The V gene's germline CDR1 is SGDLS and CDR2 YYNGEE. The CDR3 covers 17 residues. J lost 6 bases, V lost 0 bases, and 9 bases had no gene match.

This rearrangement joins TRBV6-1 to TRBJ2-2; 8 positions agree with TRBD2. This CDR3 has 17 residues. The trim removed 3 bases at V and 5 bases at J, leaving 11 bases unmatched. The germline gives CDR1 MNHNS, CDR2 SASEGT. The CDR3 region is CASSENGRALGTGELFF. The CDR3 coding sequence is TGTGCCAGCAGTGAGAACGGGAGGGCCCTCGGGACCGGGGAGCTGTTTTTT.

This chain joins TRBV7-3 and TRBJ2-1; 7 bases are a match to TRBD2. The CDR3 length is 13 residues. Germline CDR1 and CDR2: SGHTA and FQGTGA. The ends lost 5 bases at V and 10 bases at J; junction bases unmatched: 8. The CDR3 region has the DNA TGTGCCAGCAGCCCGGCAGAGCGGGACGAGCAGTTCTTC. This gives the protein CASSPAERDEQFF.

Of note for this clone: Relative to the germline gene, one junction end is altered; a read error may explain this. The J gene is TRBJ2-7, the V gene TRBV19; TRBD2 agrees at 11 bases. This CDR3 region has 14 residues. The germline gives CDR1 LNHDA, CDR2 SQIVND (reference sequence). CDR3 region: CASRIAGGSYEQYF. Written as DNA, the CDR3 is TGTGCCAGTAGGATAGCGGGAGGGAGCTACGAGCAGTACTTC.

This clone was seen a single time. V usage is TRBV11-2 and J usage is TRBJ1-2, with TRBD1 as a possible D gene (6 bases). Germline CDR1 is SGHAT and CDR2 is FQNNGV. This CDR3 region has 15 residues. Deletions cut 0 bases from V and 4 bases from J, with 12 bases between. CDR3 loop: CASSLERQALYGYTF. The CDR3 DNA sequence: TGTGCCAGCAGCTTAGAAAGACAGGCACTCTATGGCTACACCTTC.

V and J are TRBV28 and TRBJ2-7, with D maybe TRBD1 (5 bases). Germline loops: CDR1 MDHEN, CDR2 SYDVKM. Trimming left V 8 bases short and J 1 base short, with 15 bases between. The CDR3 is 14 amino acids. The DNA of the CDR3 is TGTGCCAGCCTAAGCAGGGCTGAGTCCTACGAGCAGTACTTC. This encodes CASLSRAESYEQYF.

This clone has only a few counts. This rearrangement joins TRBV28 to TRBJ2-1; 14 bases are shared with TRBD2. This CDR3 is built from 16 residues. Germline V lookup: CDR1 MDHEN, CDR2 SYDVKM. Trimming at V came to 6 bases and at J to 8 bases, leaving 9 bases not matched to a gene. CDR3 coding DNA: TGTGCCAGCAGCCCAGCTGGGACTAGCGGGAGATATGAGCAGTTCTTC. It translates to CASSPAGTSGRYEQFF.

J is TRBJ2-2 and V is TRBV19; weak D call: TRBD1 (6 bases). CDR3 length: 15 amino acids. The V gene lost 3 bases and the J gene lost 4 bases, with 12 bases spanning the gap. Germline CDR1 LNHDA, CDR2 SQIVND (reference sequence). CDR3 region: CASSIPQGRTGELFF. The CDR3 coding sequence is TGTGCCAGTAGTATCCCCCAGGGGCGCACCGGGGAGCTGTTTTTT.

In its sample, this clone was seen once. The V gene is TRBV5-6, the J gene TRBJ1-2, with TRBD1 matching 11 bases. The CDR3 is 15 residues long. The V gene end was trimmed by 4 bases and the J gene end by 0 bases; junction bases not matched to a gene: 2. CDR1 SGHDT and CDR2 YYEEEE come from the germline V gene. CDR3 nucleotides: TGTGCCAGCAGCCAGGGACAGGGGGCTAACTATGGCTACACCTTC. This encodes CASSQGQGANYGYTF.

The V and J genes are TRBV6-1 and TRBJ1-1; D might be TRBD1 (6 bases). V lost 2 bases and J lost 1, with 11 bases in between. There are 15 residues in the CDR3. Germline assignment: CDR1 MNHNS and CDR2 SASEGT. CDR3 bases: TGTGCCAGCAGTGAAAGGGGGGGACAGAACACTGAAGCTTTCTTT. It is translated as CASSERGGQNTEAFF.

The J gene is TRBJ2-1, the V gene TRBV7-9; a possible D gene is TRBD2 (5 bases). The germline V gene encodes CDR1 SEHNR and CDR2 FQNEAQ (reference sequence). V shed 5 bases and J shed 3 bases, with 14 bases lying between them. The CDR3 sequence is 15 residues long. The chain's CDR3 is CASSARASVYNEQFF. The CDR3 region has the DNA TGTGCCAGCAGCGCGAGGGCTAGTGTCTACAATGAGCAGTTCTTC.

This clone has more than one count but fewer than ten. The chain is built from TRBV27 and TRBJ2-7; D is unresolved. CDR3 length: 14 amino acids. V gave up 3 bases and J gave up 0 bases, with 9 bases separating them. CDR1 and CDR2 from the germline V gene are MNHEY and SMNVEV (reference sequence). Here the CDR3 DNA reads TGTGCCAGCAGTTTCACATCCAGCTCCTACGAGCAGTACTTC. This encodes CASSFTSSSYEQYF.

The genes are TRBV7-2 and TRBJ1-2, with D perhaps TRBD1 (5 bases). Germline CDR1 reads SGHTA; CDR2 reads FQGNSA. There are 12 residues in the CDR3. Between the trimmed V and J ends, which lost 5 bases and 8 bases, there was a span of 12 bases. The CDR3 is CASSPGFGGYTF. As DNA, the CDR3 is TGTGCCAGCAGCCCAGGGTTCGGCGGCTACACCTTC.

The rearrangement links TRBV18 to TRBJ2-7; the match to TRBD1 covers 8 bases. Germline V gives CDR1 KGHSH, CDR2 LQKENI. The V segment lost 6 bases and the J segment 5 bases; nucleotides outside the gene matches: 9. This CDR3 is built from 14 residues. In nucleotides, the CDR3 is TGTGCCAGCTCCCAAGGGACAGGACGGGACGAGCAGTACTTC. Translating gives CASSQGTGRDEQYF.

The chain links TRBV25-1 to TRBJ2-1; TRBD1 matches 8 bases. Germline V gene sequence: CDR1 MGHDK, CDR2 SYGVNS. The V and J ends lost 4 bases and 9 bases, in that order; junction bases with no gene match: 11. This CDR3 is 15 amino acids long. CDR3: CASSGTGSYTSEQFF. The DNA for the CDR3 is TGTGCCAGCAGTGGGACAGGGTCATACACTAGTGAGCAGTTCTTC.